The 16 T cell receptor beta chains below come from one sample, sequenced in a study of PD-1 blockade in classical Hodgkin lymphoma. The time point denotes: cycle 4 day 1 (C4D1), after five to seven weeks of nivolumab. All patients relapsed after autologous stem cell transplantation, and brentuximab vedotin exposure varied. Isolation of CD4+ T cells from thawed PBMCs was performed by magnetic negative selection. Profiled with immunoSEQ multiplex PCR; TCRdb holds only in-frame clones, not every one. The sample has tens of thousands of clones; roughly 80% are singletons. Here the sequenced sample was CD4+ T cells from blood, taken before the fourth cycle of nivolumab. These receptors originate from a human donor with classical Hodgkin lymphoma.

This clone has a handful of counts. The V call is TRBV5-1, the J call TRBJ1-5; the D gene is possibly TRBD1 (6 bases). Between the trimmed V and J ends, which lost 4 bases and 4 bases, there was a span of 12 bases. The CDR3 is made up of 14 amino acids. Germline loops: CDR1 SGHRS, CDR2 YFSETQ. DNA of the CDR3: TGCGCCAGCAGCGCGACAGGAACAAATCAGCCCCAGCATTTT. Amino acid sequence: CASSATGTNQPQHF.

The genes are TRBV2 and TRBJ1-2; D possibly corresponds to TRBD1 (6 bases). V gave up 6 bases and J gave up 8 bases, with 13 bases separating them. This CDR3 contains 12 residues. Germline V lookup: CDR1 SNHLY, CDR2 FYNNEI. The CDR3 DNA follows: TGTGCCAGCAGCGTACAGGGTTCGGGCTACACCTTC. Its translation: CASSVQGSGYTF. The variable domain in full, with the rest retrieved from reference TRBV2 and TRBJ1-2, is EPEVTQTPSHQVTQMGQEVILRCVPISNHLYFYWYRQILGQKVEFLVSFYNNEISEKSEIFDDQFSVERPDGSNFTLKIRSTKLEDSAMYFCASSVQGSGYTFGSGTRLTVV.

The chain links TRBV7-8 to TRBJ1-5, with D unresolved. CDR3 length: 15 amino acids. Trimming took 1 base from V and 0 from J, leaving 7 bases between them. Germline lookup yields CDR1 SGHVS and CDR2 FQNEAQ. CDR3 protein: CASSLESGSNQPQHF. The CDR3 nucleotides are TGTGCCAGCAGCTTAGAGTCGGGTAGCAATCAGCCCCAGCATTTT.

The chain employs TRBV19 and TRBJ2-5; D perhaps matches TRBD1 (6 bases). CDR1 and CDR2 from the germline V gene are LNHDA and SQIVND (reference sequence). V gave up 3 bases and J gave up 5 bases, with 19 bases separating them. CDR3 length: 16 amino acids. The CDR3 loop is CASSIGGFAGAETQYF. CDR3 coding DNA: TGTGCCAGTAGTATTGGGGGCTTCGCCGGCGCGGAGACCCAGTACTTC.

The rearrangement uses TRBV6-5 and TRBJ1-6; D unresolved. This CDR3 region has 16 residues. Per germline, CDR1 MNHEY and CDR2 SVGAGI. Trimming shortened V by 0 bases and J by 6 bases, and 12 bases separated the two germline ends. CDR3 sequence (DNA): TGTGCCAGCAGTTACTCCAACACATGGGCTAATTCACCCCTCCACTTT. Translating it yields CASSYSNTWANSPLHF.

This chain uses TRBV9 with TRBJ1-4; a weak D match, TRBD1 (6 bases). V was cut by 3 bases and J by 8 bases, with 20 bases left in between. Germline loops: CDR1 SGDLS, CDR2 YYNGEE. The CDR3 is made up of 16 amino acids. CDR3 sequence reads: CASSAESGVVGEKLFF. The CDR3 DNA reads TGTGCCAGCAGCGCAGAATCAGGGGTGGTGGGGGAAAAACTGTTTTTT.

CDR3 amino acids: CASSENGHLLLFGELFF. In DNA form, the CDR3 reads TGTGCCAGCAGTGAAAACGGACATCTCCTCCTTTTCGGGGAGCTGTTTTTT. The chain employs TRBV6-1 and TRBJ2-2; weak D call: TRBD1 (5 bases). The V end lost 2 bases, the J end lost 7 bases, and 20 bases lay between the germline ends. The CDR3 contains 17 residues. Germline values: CDR1 MNHNS, CDR2 SASEGT.

The CDR3 protein is CASSLESGSEAFF. In DNA form, the CDR3 reads TGTGCCAGCAGCTTAGAAAGTGGGTCTGAAGCTTTCTTT. The chain uses TRBV11-3 and TRBJ1-1; D ambiguous. Trimming stripped 0 bases from V and 6 bases from J, with 8 bases between. From germline, CDR1 is SGHNT and CDR2 YENEEA. There are 13 residues in the CDR3.

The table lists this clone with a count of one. The CDR3 nucleotides read TGTGCCAGCAGACAACGGGAGCGGGATACGCAGTATTTT. Translating gives CASRQRERDTQYF. V usage is TRBV6-5 and J usage is TRBJ2-3; D is perhaps TRBD2 (6 bases). Germline assignment: CDR1 MNHEY and CDR2 SVGAGI. Trimming left V 6 bases short and J 6 bases short, with 13 bases between. CDR3 length: 13 residues.

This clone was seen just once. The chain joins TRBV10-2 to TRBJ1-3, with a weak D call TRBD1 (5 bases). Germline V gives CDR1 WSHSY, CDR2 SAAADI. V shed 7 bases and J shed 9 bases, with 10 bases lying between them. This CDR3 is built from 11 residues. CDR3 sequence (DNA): TGCGCCAGCACCCTCGGGGGCACCATATATTTT. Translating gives CASTLGGTIYF.

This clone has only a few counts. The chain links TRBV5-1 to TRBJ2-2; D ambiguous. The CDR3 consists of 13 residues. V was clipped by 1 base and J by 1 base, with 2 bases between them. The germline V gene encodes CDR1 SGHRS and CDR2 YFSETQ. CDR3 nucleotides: TGCGCCAGCAGCTTGTGGAACACCGGGGAGCTGTTTTTT. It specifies CASSLWNTGELFF.

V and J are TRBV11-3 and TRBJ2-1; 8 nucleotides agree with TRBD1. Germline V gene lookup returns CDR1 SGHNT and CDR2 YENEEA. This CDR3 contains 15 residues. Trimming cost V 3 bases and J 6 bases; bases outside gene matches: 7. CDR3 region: CASSLTGDRVNEQFF. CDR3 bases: TGTGCCAGCAGCTTGACAGGGGATCGGGTCAATGAGCAGTTCTTC. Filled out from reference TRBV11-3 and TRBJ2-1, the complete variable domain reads EAGVVQSPRYKIIEKKQPVAFWCNPISGHNTLYWYLQNLGQGPELLIRYENEEAVDDSQLPKDRFSAERLKGVDSTLKIQPAELGDSAVYLCASSLTGDRVNEQFFGPGTRLTVL.

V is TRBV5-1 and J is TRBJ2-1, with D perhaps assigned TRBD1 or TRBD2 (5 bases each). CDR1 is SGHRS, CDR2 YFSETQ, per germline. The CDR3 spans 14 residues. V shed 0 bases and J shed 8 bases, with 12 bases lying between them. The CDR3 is CASSLAPGADEQFF. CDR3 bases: TGCGCCAGCAGCTTGGCCCCCGGGGCGGATGAGCAGTTCTTC.

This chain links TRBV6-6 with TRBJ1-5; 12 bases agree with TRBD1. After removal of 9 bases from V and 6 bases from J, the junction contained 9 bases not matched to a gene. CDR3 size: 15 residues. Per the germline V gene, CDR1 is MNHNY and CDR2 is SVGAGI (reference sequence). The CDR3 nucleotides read TGTGCCAGTAACCCGGGACAGGGGGCAGTTCAGCCCCAGCATTTT. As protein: CASNPGQGAVQPQHF.

In DNA, the CDR3 is TGTGCCAGCAGTTTATGGGTCGGAAATAGCAATCAGCCCCAGCATTTT. It specifies CASSLWVGNSNQPQHF. V and J are TRBV28 and TRBJ1-5; D uncertain. Trimming stripped 0 bases from V and 0 bases from J, with 9 bases between. Germline assignment: CDR1 MDHEN and CDR2 SYDVKM. The CDR3 loop spans 16 amino acids. Supplemented by reference TRBV28 and TRBJ1-5, the full variable domain reads DVKVTQSSRYLVKRTGEKVFLECVQDMDHENMFWYRQDPGLGLRLIYFSYDVKMKEKGDIPEGYSVSREKKERFSLILESASTNQTSMYLCASSLWVGNSNQPQHFGDGTRLSIL.

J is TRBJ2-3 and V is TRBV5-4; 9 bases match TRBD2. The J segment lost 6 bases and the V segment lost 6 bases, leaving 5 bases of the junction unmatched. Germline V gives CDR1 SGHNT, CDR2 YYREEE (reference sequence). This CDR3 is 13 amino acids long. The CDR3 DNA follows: TGTGCCAGCACAGCGGGGGGAGGCGATACGCAGTATTTT. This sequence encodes CASTAGGGDTQYF.